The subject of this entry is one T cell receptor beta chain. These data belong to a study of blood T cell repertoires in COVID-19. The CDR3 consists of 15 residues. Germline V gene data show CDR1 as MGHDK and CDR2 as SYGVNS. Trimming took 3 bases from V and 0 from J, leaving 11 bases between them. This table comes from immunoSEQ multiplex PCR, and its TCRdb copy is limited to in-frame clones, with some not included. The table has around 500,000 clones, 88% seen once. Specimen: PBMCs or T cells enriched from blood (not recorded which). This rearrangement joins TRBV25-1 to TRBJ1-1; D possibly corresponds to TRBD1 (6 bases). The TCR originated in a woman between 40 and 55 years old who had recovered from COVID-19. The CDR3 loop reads CASSEDRFVNTEAFF. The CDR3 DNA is TGTGCCAGCAGTGAGGACAGATTCGTGAACACTGAAGCTTTCTTT.